This is a list of T cell receptor beta chains from one sample in a study of blood T cells in healthy people across ages. TCRdb re-called the 5' RACE reads through MiXCR, storing one row per CDR3 protein. The sample shows some 560,000 distinct CDR3 sequences, over 25% of them seen only once. The same data also went into a second study, on T cells of mothers and their children.

Sequences were obtained from blood. These receptors all stem from a boy aged 2 to 10 in good health. Each CDR3 is given with its conserved first and last residue. A D gene is named only where the DNA matches it firmly. The size field is filled for only some rows; it gives once, few, many or a size class.

>few|TRBD1|TRBJ1-4|TRBV27
TGTGCCAGCAGTTCCTGGGACAGGGGTGAAAAACTGTTTTTT
CASSSWDRGEKLFF
>few|-|TRBJ2-1|TRBV10-3
TGTGCCATCAGTGAGGGAAATGAGCAGTTCTTC
CAISEGNEQFF
>-|-|TRBJ2-3|TRBV5-6
TGTGCCAGCAGCGGAAGCAGGATCACAGATACGCAGTATTTT
CASSGSRITDTQYF
>-|TRBD1|TRBJ2-5|TRBV6-6
TGTGCCAGCAGTACTTCCTACAGGGGGCGGGAGACCCAGTACTTC
CASSTSYRGRETQYF
>-|-|TRBJ2-7|TRBV5-1
TGCGCCGGCAGCTTGGAGCTAAATAACTACGAGCAGTACTTC
CAGSLELNNYEQYF
>-|TRBD2|TRBJ2-1|TRBV20-1
TGCAGTGCTACTGTTTTAGGAGCGGGAGTATCCTACAATGAGCAGTTCTTC
CSATVLGAGVSYNEQFF
>-|TRBD1|TRBJ1-1|TRBV18
TGTGCCAGCTCACCAGAGACAGGGGACACTGAAGCTTTCTTT
CASSPETGDTEAFF
>-|-|TRBJ1-1|TRBV29-1
TGCAGCGGGGGACACCCGAACACTGAAGCTTTCTTT
CSGGHPNTEAFF
>few|-|TRBJ1-2|TRBV20-1
TGCAGTGCTAGCGCAGGGTTTGACTATGGCTACACCTTC
CSASAGFDYGYTF
>few|-|TRBJ1-1|TRBV7-9
TGTGCCAGCAGCTCCCTAGGACAGTCTCAGGGCACTGAAGCTTTCTTT
CASSSLGQSQGTEAFF
>-|TRBD1|TRBJ2-2|TRBV5-1
TGCGCCAGCAGCTGGACCGGAGGACAGGGGGGCACCGGGGAGCTGTTTTTT
CASSWTGGQGGTGELFF
>few|-|TRBJ2-5|TRBV27
TGTGCCAGCAGTTTTAGCGGACACCTGGGAGAGACCCAGTACTTC
CASSFSGHLGETQYF
>once|TRBD1|TRBJ1-1|TRBV24-1
TGTGCCACCAGTGACTGGACAGGGGTGAGAGCTTTCTTT
CATSDWTGVRAFF
>-|-|TRBJ2-7|TRBV5-1
TGCGCCAGCAGCTTGAAGGGCAGAGCCTACGAGCAGTACTTC
CASSLKGRAYEQYF
>-|TRBD1|TRBJ2-5|TRBV5-1
TGCGCCAGCAGCTTGGGGGACAGGGGCGCGGAGACCCAGTACTTC
CASSLGDRGAETQYF
>few|TRBD1|TRBJ1-4|TRBV27
TGTGCCAGCAGTAAAGGACAGGTGGATGAAAAACTGTTTTTT
CASSKGQVDEKLFF
>few|-|TRBJ2-1|TRBV5-1
TGCGCCAGTCAAAGCAAGAGCTCCTACAATGAGCAGTTCTTC
CASQSKSSYNEQFF
>-|TRBD2|TRBJ2-7|TRBV12-3/TRBV12-4
TGTGCCAGCAGTTTAGCCCCCAGGGAGGGAACCTACGAGCAGTACTTC
CASSLAPREGTYEQYF
>-|TRBD1|TRBJ2-7|TRBV10-3
TGTGCCATCAGCGGTTCCTCGGGACAGGGGGCCTACGAGCAGTACTTC
CAISGSSGQGAYEQYF
>-|-|TRBJ1-4|TRBV7-9
TGTGCCAGCAGCCCCTCTAAGGGTGACGATGAAAAACTGTTTTTT
CASSPSKGDDEKLFF
>-|-|TRBJ1-6|TRBV6-6
TGTGCCAGCAGTTCCACCACGAATTCCCTCCACTTT
CASSSTTNSLHF